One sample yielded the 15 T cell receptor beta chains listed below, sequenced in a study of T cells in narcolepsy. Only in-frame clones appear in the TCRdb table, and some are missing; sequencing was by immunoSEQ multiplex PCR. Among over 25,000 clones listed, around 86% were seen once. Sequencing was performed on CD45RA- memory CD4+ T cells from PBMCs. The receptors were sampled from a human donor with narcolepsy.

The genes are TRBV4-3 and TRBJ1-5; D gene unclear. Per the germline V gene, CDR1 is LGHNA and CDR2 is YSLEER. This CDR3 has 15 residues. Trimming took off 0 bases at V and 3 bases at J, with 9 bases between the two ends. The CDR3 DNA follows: TGCGCCAGCAGCCAAGAGTCGGGCCCCAATCAGCCCCAGCATTTT. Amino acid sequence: CASSQESGPNQPQHF.

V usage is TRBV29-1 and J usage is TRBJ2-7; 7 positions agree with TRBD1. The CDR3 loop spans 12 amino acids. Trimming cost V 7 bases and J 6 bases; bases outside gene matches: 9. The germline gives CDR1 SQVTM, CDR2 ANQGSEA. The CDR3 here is CSAQQGNGEQYF. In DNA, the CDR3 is TGCAGCGCACAACAGGGGAACGGCGAGCAGTACTTC.

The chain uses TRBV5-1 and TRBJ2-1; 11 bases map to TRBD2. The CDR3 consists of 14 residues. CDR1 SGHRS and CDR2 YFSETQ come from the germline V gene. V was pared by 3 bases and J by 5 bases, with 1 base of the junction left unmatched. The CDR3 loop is CASSSGLADNEQFF. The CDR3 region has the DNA TGCGCCAGCAGCTCGGGACTAGCGGACAATGAGCAGTTCTTC.

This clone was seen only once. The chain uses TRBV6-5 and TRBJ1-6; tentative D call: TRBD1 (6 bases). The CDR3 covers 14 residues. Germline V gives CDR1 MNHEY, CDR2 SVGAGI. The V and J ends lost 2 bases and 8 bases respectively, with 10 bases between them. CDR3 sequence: CASSYKGGDSPLHF. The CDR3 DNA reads TGTGCCAGCAGTTACAAGGGGGGGGATTCACCCCTCCACTTT.

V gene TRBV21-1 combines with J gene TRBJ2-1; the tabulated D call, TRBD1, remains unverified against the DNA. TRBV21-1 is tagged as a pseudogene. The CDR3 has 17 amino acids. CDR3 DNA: TGTGCCAGCAGCAAGGGCCTCGGTCAGCCTAGGGGCAATGAGCAGTTCTTC. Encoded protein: CASSKGLGQPRGNEQFF.

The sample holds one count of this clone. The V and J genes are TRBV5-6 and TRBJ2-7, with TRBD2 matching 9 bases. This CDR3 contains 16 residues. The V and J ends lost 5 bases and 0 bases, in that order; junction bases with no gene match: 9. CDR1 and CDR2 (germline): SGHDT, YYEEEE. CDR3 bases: TGTGCCAGCAGGCCGGGTAGCGGGGGCCTCTCCTACGAGCAGTACTTC. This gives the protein CASRPGSGGLSYEQYF.

Here the CDR3 reads CASSAAFGYEQYF. The CDR3 DNA sequence: TGTGCCAGCAGCGCTGCCTTCGGCTACGAGCAGTACTTC. This chain uses TRBV7-6 with TRBJ2-7; no clear D. In germline, CDR1 is SGHVS, CDR2 FNYEAQ. Trimming removed 5 bases at V and 3 bases at J, with 11 bases between. The CDR3 is 13 amino acids. Drawing the rest from reference TRBV7-6 and TRBJ2-7, the complete variable domain is GAGVSQSPRYKVTKRGQDVALRCDPISGHVSLYWYRQALGQGPEFLTYFNYEAQQDKSGLPNDRFSAERPEGSISTLTIQRTEQRDSAMYRCASSAAFGYEQYFGPGTRLTVT.

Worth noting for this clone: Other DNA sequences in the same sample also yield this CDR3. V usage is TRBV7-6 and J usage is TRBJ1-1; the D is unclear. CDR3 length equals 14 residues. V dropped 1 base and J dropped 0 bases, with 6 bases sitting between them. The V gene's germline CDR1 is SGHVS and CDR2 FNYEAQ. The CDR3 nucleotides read TGTGCCAGCAGCTTAGACCAGCTGAACACTGAAGCTTTCTTT. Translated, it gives CASSLDQLNTEAFF. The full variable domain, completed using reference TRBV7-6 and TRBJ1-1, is GAGVSQSPRYKVTKRGQDVALRCDPISGHVSLYWYRQALGQGPEFLTYFNYEAQQDKSGLPNDRFSAERPEGSISTLTIQRTEQRDSAMYRCASSLDQLNTEAFFGQGTRLTVV.

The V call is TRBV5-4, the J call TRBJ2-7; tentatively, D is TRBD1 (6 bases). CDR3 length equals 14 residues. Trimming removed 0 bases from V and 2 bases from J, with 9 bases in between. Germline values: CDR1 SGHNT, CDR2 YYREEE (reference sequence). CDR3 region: CASSLDTGPYEQYF. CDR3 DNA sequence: TGTGCCAGCAGCTTGGATACAGGGCCCTACGAGCAGTACTTC.

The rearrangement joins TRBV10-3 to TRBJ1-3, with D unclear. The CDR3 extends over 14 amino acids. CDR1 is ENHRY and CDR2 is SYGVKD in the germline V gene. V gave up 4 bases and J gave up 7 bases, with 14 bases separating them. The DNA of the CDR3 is TGTGCCATCAGTGGCGAGAGGGCTCGTAACACCATATATTTT. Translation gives CAISGERARNTIYF.

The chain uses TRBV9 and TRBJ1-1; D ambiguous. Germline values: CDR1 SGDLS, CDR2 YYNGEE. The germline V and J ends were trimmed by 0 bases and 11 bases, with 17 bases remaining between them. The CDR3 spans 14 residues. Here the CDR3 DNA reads TGTGCCAGCAGCGTAGAGGCAACCAGGTCTTGGGCTTTCTTT. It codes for CASSVEATRSWAFF.

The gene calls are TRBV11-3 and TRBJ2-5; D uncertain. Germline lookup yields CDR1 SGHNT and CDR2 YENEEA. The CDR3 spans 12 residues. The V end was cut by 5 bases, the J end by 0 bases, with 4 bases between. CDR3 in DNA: TGTGCCAGCAGCCACAACCAAGAGACCCAGTACTTC. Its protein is CASSHNQETQYF.

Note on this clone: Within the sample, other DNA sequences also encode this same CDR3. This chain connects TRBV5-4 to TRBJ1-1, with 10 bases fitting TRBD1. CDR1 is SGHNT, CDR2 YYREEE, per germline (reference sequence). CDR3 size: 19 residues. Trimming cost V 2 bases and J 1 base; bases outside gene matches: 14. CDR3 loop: CASSLPMGMTGGSNTEAFF. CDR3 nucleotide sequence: TGTGCCAGCAGCTTACCCATGGGAATGACAGGGGGCTCGAACACTGAAGCTTTCTTT.

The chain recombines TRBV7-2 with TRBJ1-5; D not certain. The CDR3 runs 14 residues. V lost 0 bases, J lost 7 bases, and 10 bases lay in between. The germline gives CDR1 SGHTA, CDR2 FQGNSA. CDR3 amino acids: CASSLASSGQPQHF. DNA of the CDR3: TGTGCCAGCAGCTTAGCGTCATCGGGGCAGCCCCAGCATTTT.

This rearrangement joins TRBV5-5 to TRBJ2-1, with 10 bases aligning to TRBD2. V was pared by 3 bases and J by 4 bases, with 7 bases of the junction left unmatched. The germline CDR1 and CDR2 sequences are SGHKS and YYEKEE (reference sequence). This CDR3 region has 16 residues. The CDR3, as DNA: TGTGCCAGCAGCTCCATAGCGGGGGGAGGATACAATGAGCAGTTCTTC. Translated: CASSSIAGGGYNEQFF.